This TCR beta chain comes out of a study of early T cells in non-severe SARS-CoV-2 infection. The CDR3 covers 13 residues. The germline V and J ends were trimmed by 5 bases and 5 bases, with 10 bases remaining between them. From germline, CDR1 is KGHSH and CDR2 LQKENI. TCRdb re-derived calls from the 5' RACE reads in MiXCR, one entry per CDR3 protein. Here the sample spans about 35,000 distinct CDR3 sequences, approximately 7.2% being singletons. This clonotype showed up many times. Its antigen remains unidentified. Study findings and constraints: Lookups in VDJdb leaned toward anti-spike CD8 responses and missed private and CD4 specificities.

The sequence derives from an adult who was a healthcare worker with PCR-confirmed SARS-CoV-2 infection or an uninfected control (not recorded which). The sequencing used whole blood, collected at baseline. The chain links TRBV18 to TRBJ2-1; D gene uncertain. The CDR3 DNA reads TGTGCCAGCTCAAGGGCATTAAACAATGAGCAGTTCTTC. It specifies CASSRALNNEQFF.